What follows is one T cell receptor beta chain and its context. This sample stems from a study of blood T cell repertoires in COVID-19. At the level of the study: COVID-19 samples from acute and convalescent phases originated in the United States, Italy and Spain. PBMCs, B-cell-depleted T cells, or T cells were the source of the cDNA or gDNA that made up the material.

Per the study methods: Counts of nucleated cells, estimated from reference gene primer amplification, were obtained. Sequencing used immunoSEQ multiplex PCR; TCRdb keeps in-frame clones, though not all of them. V and J calls and clone size are those listed in that table; D and trimming were worked out from the DNA. The data hold 140,000 or so clones, with 80% to 90% observed a single time. Trimming pared 4 bases from V and 4 bases from J, leaving 12 bases between. The CDR3 is 13 amino acids. In germline, CDR1 is SGHNT, CDR2 YYREEE (reference sequence). The receptor was isolated from a woman in her fifties or sixties with active COVID-19. The chain combines TRBV5-4 with TRBJ2-7; perhaps TRBD1 as D (5 bases). The sequencing sample was made of peripheral blood. The DNA of the CDR3 is TGTGCCAGCAGCGTGAAGGGGCCTTACGAGCAGTACTTC. Translated: CASSVKGPYEQYF.